Listed here are 2 T cell receptor beta chains from one sample, sequenced in a study of T-cell reconstitution after alpha-beta-depleted transplantation in children. Using unique molecular identifiers, the investigators prepared the TCRbeta library. TCRdb recomputed calls from the PCR reads with MiXCR, one row per CDR3 protein. The sample lists roughly 220,000 distinct CDR3 sequences, more than 10% occurring once. The sequencing used PBMCs from the stem cell graft donor, collected from the stem cell graft. The origin of the receptors is a human donor who donated a stem cell graft to a child with acute lymphoblastic leukemia.

The gene calls are TRBV7-2 and TRBJ2-1; D is ambiguous. CDR1 is SGHTA and CDR2 is FQGNSA in the germline V gene. V was trimmed by 5 bases and J by 8 bases, leaving 19 bases between them. The CDR3 spans 15 residues. CDR3 loop: CASSLLLSPEDEQFF. The CDR3 region has the DNA TGTGCCAGCAGCCTTCTACTATCCCCAGAGGATGAGCAGTTCTTC.

This clonotype was recorded many times. The chain combines TRBV20-1 with TRBJ2-3; D ambiguous. This CDR3 has 11 residues. Germline loops: CDR1 DFQATT, CDR2 SNEGSKA (reference sequence). V was trimmed by 3 bases and J by 4 bases, leaving 5 bases between them. CDR3 DNA sequence: TGCAGTGCTAGGGGCCCAGATACGCAGTATTTT. Its translation is CSARGPDTQYF.